This T cell receptor beta chain is drawn from a study of blood T cells in healthy people across ages. PCR was performed a second time for roughly 7 to 11 cycles using a sample-barcoded 5' primer and a J-beta primer mix. TCRdb reprocessed the 5' RACE reads with MiXCR, giving one entry per CDR3 protein. The sample lists more than 800,000 distinct CDR3 sequences; under 55% were seen once. V was clipped by 5 bases and J by 7 bases, with 10 bases between them. The CDR3 runs 12 residues. CDR1 and CDR2 from the germline V gene are KGHDR and SFDVKD. The chain has TRBV24-1 and TRBJ1-2; D is unresolved. This TCR was sampled from a woman aged 55-70 years in good health. Material: blood. This chain's CDR3 is CATSAAGIGYTF. CDR3 nucleotides: TGTGCCACCAGTGCGGCAGGAATTGGCTACACCTTC.